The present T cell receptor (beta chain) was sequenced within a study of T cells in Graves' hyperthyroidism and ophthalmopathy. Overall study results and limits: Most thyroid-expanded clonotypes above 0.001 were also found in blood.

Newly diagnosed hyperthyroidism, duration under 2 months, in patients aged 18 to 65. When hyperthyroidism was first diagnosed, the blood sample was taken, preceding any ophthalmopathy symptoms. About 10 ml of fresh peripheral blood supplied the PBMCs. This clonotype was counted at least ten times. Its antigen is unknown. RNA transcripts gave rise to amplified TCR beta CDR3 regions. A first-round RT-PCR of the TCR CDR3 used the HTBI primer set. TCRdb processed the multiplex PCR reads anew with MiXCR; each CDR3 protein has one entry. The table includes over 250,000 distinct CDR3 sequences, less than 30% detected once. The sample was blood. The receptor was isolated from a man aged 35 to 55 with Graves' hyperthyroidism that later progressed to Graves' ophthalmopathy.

The CDR3 sequence: CASRRTSSYEQYF. The CDR3 DNA sequence: TGTGCCAGCAGACGGACAAGCTCCTACGAGCAGTACTTC. The chain has TRBV6-1 and TRBJ2-7; D perhaps matches TRBD1 (5 bases). Germline lookup yields CDR1 MNHNS and CDR2 SASEGT. The ends were cut back, 6 bases at V and 0 bases at J, with 9 bases in the middle. The CDR3 extends over 13 amino acids.